The subject of this entry is one T cell receptor (beta chain). This sample was included in a study of T cell responses to AZD1222 COVID-19 vaccine. V gave up 1 base and J gave up 7 bases, with 7 bases separating them. CDR1 and CDR2 (germline): SGHTA, FQGTGA. The CDR3 length is 13 residues. The repertoire was sequenced with immunoSEQ multiplex PCR; TCRdb's copy has only in-frame clones and lacks some. The sample has approximately 96,000 clones, about 86% seen once. This chain connects TRBV7-3 to TRBJ2-2; D uncertain. This material consisted of peripheral blood, taken 28 days after the second AZD1222 dose. The sequence derives from an adult who received the AZD1222 COVID-19 vaccine. For the CDR3, the DNA is TGTGCCAGCAGCTTAAACTACCTCGGGGAGCTGTTTTTT. Translating it yields CASSLNYLGELFF.